These 9 T cell receptor beta chains came from one sample sequenced in a study of blood T cells in healthy people across ages (dated by TCRdb to the mid-2010s). Library preparation used 5' RACE. TCRdb shows the sequencer as Illumina HiSeq 2500. A second roughly 6 to 12 cycle PCR used a sample-barcoded 5' primer and a J-beta primer mix. The public reads were reprocessed in TCRdb via fastp at Q25 and MiXCR, keeping in-frame beta chains. Here each entry gathers all rows of one CDR3 protein and keeps the most common genes and DNA. Here the sample has about 1.6 million distinct CDR3 sequences; about 31% occur a single time. Jointly, the top ten make up approximately 10% of the sample. The sequencing input was blood. All receptors derive from a woman aged 30 to 39 in good health.

CDR3 nucleotide sequence: TGTGCCAGCAGCGTTGGGACTAGCGGGGGGGATACGCAGTATTTT. The encoded protein is CASSVGTSGGDTQYF. The chain couples TRBV9 to TRBJ2-3; 15 bases are shared with TRBD2. Germline trimming cut 2 bases from V and 6 bases from J; bases unmatched to any gene: 1. The CDR3 is 15 residues long. Germline V gives CDR1 SGDLS, CDR2 YYNGEE.

Many counts were recorded for this clonotype. The chain links TRBV7-9 to TRBJ2-5, with 8 bases lining up with TRBD1. The CDR3 totals 18 residues. The junction had 15 bases not matched to a gene; V was cut back by 5 bases and J by 1 base. CDR1 is SEHNR, CDR2 FQNEAQ, per germline (reference sequence). This CDR3 reads CASSNSKNPGQVQETQYF. The DNA of the CDR3 is TGTGCCAGCAGCAACTCGAAAAATCCGGGACAGGTCCAAGAGACCCAGTACTTC.

The chain uses TRBV6-6 and TRBJ1-1; D is ambiguous. There are 15 residues in the CDR3. The ends were cut back, 2 bases at V and 8 bases at J, with 18 bases in the middle. CDR1 and CDR2 (germline): MNHNY, SVGAGI (reference sequence). CDR3 sequence (DNA): TGTGCCAGCAGTTACATCATATCGTCAAGCGTGGAAGCTTTCTTT. Amino acids: CASSYIISSSVEAFF.

There are a few counts of this clonotype. The chain links TRBV5-1 to TRBJ1-4, with D possibly matching TRBD1 (6 bases). The ends were cut back, 6 bases at V and 5 bases at J, with 14 bases in the middle. Germline V gives CDR1 SGHRS, CDR2 YFSETQ. CDR3 length equals 14 residues. The CDR3 DNA follows: TGCGCCAGCACCATCGGGGGGCCCAATGAAAAACTGTTTTTT. Translated, it gives CASTIGGPNEKLFF. Full variable domain (missing parts from reference TRBV5-1 and TRBJ1-4): KAGVTQTPRYLIKTRGQQVTLSCSPISGHRSVSWYQQTPGQGLQFLFEYFSETQRNKGNFPGRFSGRQFSNSRSEMNVSTLELGDSALYLCASTIGGPNEKLFFGSGTQLSVL.

CDR3 loop: CATSKETRWDEQFF. CDR3 sequence (DNA): TGTGCCACCAGCAAGGAGACCCGCTGGGATGAGCAGTTCTTC. This chain uses TRBV15 with TRBJ2-1; D call uncertain. Germline CDR1 is LNHNV and CDR2 is YYDKDF (reference sequence). The length of the CDR3 is 14 residues. Deletions cut 4 bases from V and 8 bases from J, with 15 bases between.

V usage is TRBV20-1 and J usage is TRBJ2-1; 10 bases align to TRBD2. After removal of 4 bases from V and 12 bases from J, the junction contained 12 bases not matched to a gene. The length of the CDR3 is 14 residues. Per germline, CDR1 DFQATT and CDR2 SNEGSKA (reference sequence). CDR3 loop: CSAKREGHLLGQFF. The CDR3, as DNA: TGCAGTGCTAAGCGGGAGGGCCACCTGTTGGGGCAGTTCTTC.

Concerning this clonotype itself: A clone one base away is much larger, so this may be a read error. This chain links TRBV29-1 with TRBJ2-5, with a tentative D call TRBD2 (5 bases). The germline V and J ends were trimmed by 8 bases and 0 bases, with 22 bases remaining between them. This CDR3 is built from 16 residues. The germline V gene has CDR1 SQVTM and CDR2 ANQGSEA. Here the CDR3 reads CSIFGALDSYQETQYF. CDR3 nucleotide sequence: TGCAGCATATTCGGTGCCTTGGACTCATACCAAGAGACCCAGTACTTC.

Only a few counts were recorded for this clonotype. The chain links TRBV20-1 to TRBJ2-1, with D possibly matching TRBD2 (9 bases). The V gene's germline CDR1 is DFQATT and CDR2 SNEGSKA (reference sequence). V was clipped by 5 bases and J by 7 bases, with 21 bases between them. This CDR3 is 15 amino acids long. Here the CDR3 DNA reads TGCAGTGCTCCAGGGGGCGGGGGGGCGCTAAATGAGCAGTTCTTC. This encodes CSAPGGGGALNEQFF.

This clonotype was observed a few times. The chain recombines TRBV18 with TRBJ2-5; the D gene is possibly TRBD1 (6 bases). The V end was cut by 7 bases, the J end by 5 bases, with 11 bases between. The length of the CDR3 is 12 residues. Germline V gene lookup returns CDR1 KGHSH and CDR2 LQKENI. The CDR3 coding sequence is TGTGCCAGCTTGGACAGTACGGAGACCCAGTACTTC. The encoded protein is CASLDSTETQYF.